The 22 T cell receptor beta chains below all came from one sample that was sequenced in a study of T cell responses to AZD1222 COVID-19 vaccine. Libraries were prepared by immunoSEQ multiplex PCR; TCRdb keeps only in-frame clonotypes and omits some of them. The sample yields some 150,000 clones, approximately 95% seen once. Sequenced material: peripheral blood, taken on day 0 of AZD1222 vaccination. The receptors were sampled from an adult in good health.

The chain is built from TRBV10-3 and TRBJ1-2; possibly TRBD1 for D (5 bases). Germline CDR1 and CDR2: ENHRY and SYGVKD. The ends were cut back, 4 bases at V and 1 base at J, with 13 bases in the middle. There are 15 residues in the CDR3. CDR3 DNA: TGTGCCATCAGTGTCGCAGGGTCATTTAACTATGGCTACACCTTC. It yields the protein CAISVAGSFNYGYTF.

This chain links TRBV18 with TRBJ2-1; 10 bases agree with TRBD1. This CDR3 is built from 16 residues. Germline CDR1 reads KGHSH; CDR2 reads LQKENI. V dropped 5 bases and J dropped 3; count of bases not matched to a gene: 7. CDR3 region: CASSTGTGVLYNEQFF. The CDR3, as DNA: TGTGCCAGCTCAACAGGGACAGGGGTTCTCTACAATGAGCAGTTCTTC. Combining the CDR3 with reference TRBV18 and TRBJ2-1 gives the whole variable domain NAGVMQNPRHLVRRRGQEARLRCSPMKGHSHVYWYRQLPEEGLKFMVYLQKENIIDESGMPKERFSAEFPKEGPSILRIQQVVRGDSAAYFCASSTGTGVLYNEQFFGPGTRLTVL.

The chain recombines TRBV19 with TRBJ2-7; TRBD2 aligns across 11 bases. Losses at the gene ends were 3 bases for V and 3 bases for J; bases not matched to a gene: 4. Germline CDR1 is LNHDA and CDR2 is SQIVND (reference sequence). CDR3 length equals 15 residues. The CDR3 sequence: CASSITSGGLYEQYF. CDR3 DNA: TGTGCCAGTAGTATCACTAGCGGGGGACTCTACGAGCAGTACTTC.

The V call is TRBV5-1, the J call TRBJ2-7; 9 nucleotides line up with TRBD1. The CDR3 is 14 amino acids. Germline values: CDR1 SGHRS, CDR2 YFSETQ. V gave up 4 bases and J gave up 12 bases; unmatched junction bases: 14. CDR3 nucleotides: TGCGCCAGCAGCCCCGGGACAGGGTTGTATTTGCCGTACTTC. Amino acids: CASSPGTGLYLPYF.

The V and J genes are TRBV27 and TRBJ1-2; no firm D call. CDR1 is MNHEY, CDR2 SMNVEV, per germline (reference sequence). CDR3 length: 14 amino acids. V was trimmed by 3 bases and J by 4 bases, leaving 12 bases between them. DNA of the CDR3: TGTGCCAGCAGTTTCTCCCCTCTAATCTATGGCTACACCTTC. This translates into CASSFSPLIYGYTF.

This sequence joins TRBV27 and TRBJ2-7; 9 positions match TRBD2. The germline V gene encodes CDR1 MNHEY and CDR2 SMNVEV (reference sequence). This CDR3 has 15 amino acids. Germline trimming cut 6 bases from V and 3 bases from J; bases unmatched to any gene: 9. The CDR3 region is CASSPIAGAGYEQYF. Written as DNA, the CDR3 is TGTGCCAGCAGCCCAATAGCGGGAGCGGGCTACGAGCAGTACTTC.

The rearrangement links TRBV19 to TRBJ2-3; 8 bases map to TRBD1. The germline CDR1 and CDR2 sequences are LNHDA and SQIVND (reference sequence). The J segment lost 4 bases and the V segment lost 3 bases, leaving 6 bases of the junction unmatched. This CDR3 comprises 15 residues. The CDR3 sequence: CASSITGGRPDTQYF. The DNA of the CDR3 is TGTGCCAGTAGTATTACAGGGGGTCGACCAGATACGCAGTATTTT.

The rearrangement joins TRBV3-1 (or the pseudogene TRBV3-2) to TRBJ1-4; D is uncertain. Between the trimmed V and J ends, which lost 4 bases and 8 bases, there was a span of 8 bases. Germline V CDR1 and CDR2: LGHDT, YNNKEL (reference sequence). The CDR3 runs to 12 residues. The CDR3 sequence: CASSPRPEKLFF. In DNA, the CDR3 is TGTGCCAGCAGCCCTCGCCCAGAAAAACTGTTTTTT.

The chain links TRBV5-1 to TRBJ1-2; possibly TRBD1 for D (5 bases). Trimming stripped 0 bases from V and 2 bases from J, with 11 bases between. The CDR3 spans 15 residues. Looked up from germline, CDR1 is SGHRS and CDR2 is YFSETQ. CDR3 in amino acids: CASSLGGSVNYGYTF. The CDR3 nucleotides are TGCGCCAGCAGCTTGGGGGGCAGCGTGAACTATGGCTACACCTTC.

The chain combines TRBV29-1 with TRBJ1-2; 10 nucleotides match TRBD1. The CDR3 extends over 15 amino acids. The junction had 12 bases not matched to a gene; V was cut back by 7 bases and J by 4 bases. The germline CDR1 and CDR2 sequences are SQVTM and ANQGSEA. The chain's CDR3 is CSDSGTGDSVYGYTF. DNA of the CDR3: TGCAGCGACTCCGGGACAGGGGATTCAGTCTATGGCTACACCTTC.

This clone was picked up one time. CDR3 amino acids: CASSVLLQGATEAFF. For the CDR3, the DNA is TGTGCCAGCAGCGTTTTGCTCCAGGGTGCCACTGAAGCTTTCTTT. V gene TRBV9 combines with J gene TRBJ1-1; a possible D gene is TRBD1 (5 bases). Trimming took 2 bases from V and 4 from J, leaving 15 bases between them. This CDR3 has 15 amino acids. Germline V gives CDR1 SGDLS, CDR2 YYNGEE.

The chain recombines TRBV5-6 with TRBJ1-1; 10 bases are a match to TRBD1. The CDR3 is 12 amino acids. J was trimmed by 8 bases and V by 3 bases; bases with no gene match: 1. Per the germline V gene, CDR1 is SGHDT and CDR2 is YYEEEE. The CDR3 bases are TGTGCCAGCAGCTGGGGACAGGGGGAAGCTTTCTTT. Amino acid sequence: CASSWGQGEAFF.

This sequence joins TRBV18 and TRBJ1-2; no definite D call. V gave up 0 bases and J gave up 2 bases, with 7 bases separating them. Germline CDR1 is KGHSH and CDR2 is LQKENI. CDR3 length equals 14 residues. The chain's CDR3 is CASSPPLDNYGYTF. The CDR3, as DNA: TGTGCCAGCTCACCACCTCTGGACAACTATGGCTACACCTTC.

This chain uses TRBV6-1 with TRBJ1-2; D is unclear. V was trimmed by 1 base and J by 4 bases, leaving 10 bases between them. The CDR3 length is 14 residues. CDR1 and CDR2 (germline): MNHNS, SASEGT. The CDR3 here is CASSEEKGTYGYTF. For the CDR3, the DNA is TGTGCCAGCAGTGAAGAGAAGGGAACCTATGGCTACACCTTC.

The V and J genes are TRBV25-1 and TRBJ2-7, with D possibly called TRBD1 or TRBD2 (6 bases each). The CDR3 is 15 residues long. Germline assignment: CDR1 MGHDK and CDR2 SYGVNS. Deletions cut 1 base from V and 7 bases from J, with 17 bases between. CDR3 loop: CASSESGAGAWEQYF. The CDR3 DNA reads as TGTGCCAGCAGTGAATCGGGGGCTGGGGCCTGGGAGCAGTACTTC.

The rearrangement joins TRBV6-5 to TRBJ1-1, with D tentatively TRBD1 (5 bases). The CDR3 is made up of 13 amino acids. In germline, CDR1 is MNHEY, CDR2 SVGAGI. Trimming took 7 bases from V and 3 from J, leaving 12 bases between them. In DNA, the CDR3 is TGTGCCAGCAAGAGTCCGGGGGACACTGAAGCTTTCTTT. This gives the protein CASKSPGDTEAFF.

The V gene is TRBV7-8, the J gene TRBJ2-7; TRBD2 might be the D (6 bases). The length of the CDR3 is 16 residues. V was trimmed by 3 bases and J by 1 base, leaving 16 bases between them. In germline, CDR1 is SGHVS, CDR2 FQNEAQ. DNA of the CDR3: TGTGCCAGCAGCTTCGGCGGAGGAGGGCCATCCTACGAGCAGTACTTC. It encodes CASSFGGGGPSYEQYF.

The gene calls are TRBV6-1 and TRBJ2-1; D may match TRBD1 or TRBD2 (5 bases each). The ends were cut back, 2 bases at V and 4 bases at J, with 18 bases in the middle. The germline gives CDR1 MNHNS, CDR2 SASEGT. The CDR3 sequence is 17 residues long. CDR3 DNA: TGTGCCAGCAGTGAACCCAGGGACCTTTTGGCATACAATGAGCAGTTCTTC. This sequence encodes CASSEPRDLLAYNEQFF.

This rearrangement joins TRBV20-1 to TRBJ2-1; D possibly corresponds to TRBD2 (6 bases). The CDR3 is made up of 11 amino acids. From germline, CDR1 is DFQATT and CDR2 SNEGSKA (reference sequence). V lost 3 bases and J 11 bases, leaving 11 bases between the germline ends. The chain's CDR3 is CSARRRGKQFF. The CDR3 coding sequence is TGCAGTGCTAGGCGGCGGGGAAAGCAGTTCTTC.

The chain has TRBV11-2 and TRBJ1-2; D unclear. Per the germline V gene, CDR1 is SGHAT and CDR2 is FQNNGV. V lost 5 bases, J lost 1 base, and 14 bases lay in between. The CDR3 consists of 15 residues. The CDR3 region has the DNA TGTGCCAGCAGCCCTCTCTTGGAGAGTAACTATGGCTACACCTTC. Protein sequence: CASSPLLESNYGYTF. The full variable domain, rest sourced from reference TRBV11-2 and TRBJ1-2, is EAGVAQSPRYKIIEKRQSVAFWCNPISGHATLYWYQQILGQGPKLLIQFQNNGVVDDSQLPKDRFSAERLKGVDSTLKIQPAKLEDSAVYLCASSPLLESNYGYTFGSGTRLTVV.

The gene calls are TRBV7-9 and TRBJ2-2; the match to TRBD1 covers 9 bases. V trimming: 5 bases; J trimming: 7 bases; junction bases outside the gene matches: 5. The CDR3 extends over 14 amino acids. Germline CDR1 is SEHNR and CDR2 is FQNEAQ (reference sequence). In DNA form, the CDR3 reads TGTGCCAGCAGCCGCGGACAGGGGCACGGGGAGCTGTTTTTT. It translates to CASSRGQGHGELFF.

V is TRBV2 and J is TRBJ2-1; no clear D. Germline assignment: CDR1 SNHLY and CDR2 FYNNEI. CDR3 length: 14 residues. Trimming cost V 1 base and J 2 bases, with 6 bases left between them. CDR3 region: CASSEVVAYNEQFF. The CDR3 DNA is TGTGCCAGCAGTGAAGTGGTAGCCTACAATGAGCAGTTCTTC.